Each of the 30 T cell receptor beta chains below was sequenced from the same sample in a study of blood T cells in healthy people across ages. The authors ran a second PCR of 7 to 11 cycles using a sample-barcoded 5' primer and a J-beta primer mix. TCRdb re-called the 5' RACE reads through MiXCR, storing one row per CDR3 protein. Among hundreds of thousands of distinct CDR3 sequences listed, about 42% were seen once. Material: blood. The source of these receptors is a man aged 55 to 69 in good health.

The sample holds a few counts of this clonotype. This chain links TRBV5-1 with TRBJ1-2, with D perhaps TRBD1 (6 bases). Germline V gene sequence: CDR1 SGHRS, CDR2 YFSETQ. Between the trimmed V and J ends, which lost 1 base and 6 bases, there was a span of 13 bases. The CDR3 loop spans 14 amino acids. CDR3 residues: CASSLNAGDNGYTF. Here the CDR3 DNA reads TGCGCCAGCAGCTTGAACGCAGGGGACAATGGCTACACCTTC.

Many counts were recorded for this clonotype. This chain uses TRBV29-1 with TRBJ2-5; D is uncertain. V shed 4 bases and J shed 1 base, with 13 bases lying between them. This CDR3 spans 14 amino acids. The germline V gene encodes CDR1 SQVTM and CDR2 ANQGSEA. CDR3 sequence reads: CSVVRAKGQETQYF. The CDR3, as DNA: TGCAGCGTTGTTCGAGCGAAGGGCCAAGAGACCCAGTACTTC.

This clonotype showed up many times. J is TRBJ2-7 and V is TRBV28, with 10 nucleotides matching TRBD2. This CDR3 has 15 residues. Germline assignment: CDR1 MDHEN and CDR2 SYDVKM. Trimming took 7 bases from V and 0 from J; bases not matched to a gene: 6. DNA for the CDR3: TGTGCCAGCACCCAAGCGGGGGGGCCCTCCTACGAGCAGTACTTC. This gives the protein CASTQAGGPSYEQYF. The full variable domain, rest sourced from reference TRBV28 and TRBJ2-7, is DVKVTQSSRYLVKRTGEKVFLECVQDMDHENMFWYRQDPGLGLRLIYFSYDVKMKEKGDIPEGYSVSREKKERFSLILESASTNQTSMYLCASTQAGGPSYEQYFGPGTRLTVT.

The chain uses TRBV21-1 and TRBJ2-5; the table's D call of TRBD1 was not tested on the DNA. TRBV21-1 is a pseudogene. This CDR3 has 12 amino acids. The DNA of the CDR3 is TGTGCCAGCGACAGGCCCCAAGAGACCCAGTACTTC. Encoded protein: CASDRPQETQYF.

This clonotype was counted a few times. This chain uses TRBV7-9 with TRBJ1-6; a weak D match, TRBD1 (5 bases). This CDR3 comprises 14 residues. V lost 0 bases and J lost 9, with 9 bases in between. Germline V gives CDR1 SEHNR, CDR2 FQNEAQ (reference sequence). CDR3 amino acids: CASSLARRGSPLHF. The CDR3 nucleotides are TGTGCCAGCAGCTTAGCACGAAGGGGTTCACCCCTCCACTTT.

In DNA, the CDR3 is TGTGCCACCAGTGACCCGACAGGGAGGTTCCGAGAGACCCAGTACTTC. It yields the protein CATSDPTGRFRETQYF. V gene TRBV24-1 combines with J gene TRBJ2-5; D possibly corresponds to TRBD1 (7 bases). The length of the CDR3 is 16 residues. V lost 4 bases to trimming and J lost 4 bases, with 18 bases between them. CDR1 KGHDR and CDR2 SFDVKD come from the germline V gene.

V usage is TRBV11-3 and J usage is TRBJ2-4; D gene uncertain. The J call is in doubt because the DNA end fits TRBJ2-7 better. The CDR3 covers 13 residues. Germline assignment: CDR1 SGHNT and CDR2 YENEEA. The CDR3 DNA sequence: TGTGCCAGCAGCCCTATGGTGAATAGCGAGCAGTACTTC. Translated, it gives CASSPMVNSEQYF.

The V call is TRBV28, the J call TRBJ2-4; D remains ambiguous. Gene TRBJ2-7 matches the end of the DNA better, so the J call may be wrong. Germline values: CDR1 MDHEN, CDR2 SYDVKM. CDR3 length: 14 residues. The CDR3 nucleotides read TGTGCCTCCTCCCTCAGGTCCCAAACCTACGAGCAGTACTTC. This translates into CASSLRSQTYEQYF.

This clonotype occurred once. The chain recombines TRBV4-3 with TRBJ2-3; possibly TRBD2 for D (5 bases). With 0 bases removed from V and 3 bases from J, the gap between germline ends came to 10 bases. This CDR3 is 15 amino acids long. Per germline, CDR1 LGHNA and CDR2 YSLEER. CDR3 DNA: TGCGCCAGCAGCCAAGATAACCAGCGGACAGATACGCAGTATTTT. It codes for CASSQDNQRTDTQYF.

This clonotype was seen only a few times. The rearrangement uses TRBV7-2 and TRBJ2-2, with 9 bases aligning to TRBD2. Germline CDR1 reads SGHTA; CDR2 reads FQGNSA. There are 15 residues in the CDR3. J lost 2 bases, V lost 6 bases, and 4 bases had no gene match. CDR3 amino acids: CASRPGLANTGELFF. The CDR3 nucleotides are TGTGCCAGCAGACCGGGACTAGCTAACACCGGGGAGCTGTTTTTT.

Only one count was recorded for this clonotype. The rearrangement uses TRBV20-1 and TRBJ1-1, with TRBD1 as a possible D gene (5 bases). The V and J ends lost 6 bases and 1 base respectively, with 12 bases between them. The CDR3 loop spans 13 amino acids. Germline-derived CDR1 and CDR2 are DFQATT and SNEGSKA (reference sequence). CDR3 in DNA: TGCAGTGCCCCCAGGGTAGGGAACACTGAAGCTTTCTTT. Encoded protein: CSAPRVGNTEAFF.

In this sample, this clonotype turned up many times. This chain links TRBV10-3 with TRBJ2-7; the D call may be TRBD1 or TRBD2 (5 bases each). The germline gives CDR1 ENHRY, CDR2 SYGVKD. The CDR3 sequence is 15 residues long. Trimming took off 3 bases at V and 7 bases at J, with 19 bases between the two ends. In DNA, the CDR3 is TGTGCCATCAGTGACCGGGACCGTGCTTTCGGTGAGCAGTACTTC. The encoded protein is CAISDRDRAFGEQYF.

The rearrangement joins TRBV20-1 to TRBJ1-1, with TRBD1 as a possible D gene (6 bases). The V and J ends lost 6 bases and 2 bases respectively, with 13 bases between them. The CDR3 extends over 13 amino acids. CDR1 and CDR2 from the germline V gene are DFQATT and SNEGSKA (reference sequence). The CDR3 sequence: CSASPGHNTEAFF. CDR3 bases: TGCAGTGCGTCTCCGGGACACAACACTGAAGCTTTCTTT.

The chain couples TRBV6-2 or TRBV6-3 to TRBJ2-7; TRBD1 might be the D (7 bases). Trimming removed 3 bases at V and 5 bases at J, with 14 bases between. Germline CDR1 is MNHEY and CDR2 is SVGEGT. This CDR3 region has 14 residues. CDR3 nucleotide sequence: TGTGCCAGCAGTTATGAGGGGGCGGGGAACGAGCAGTACTTC. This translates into CASSYEGAGNEQYF.

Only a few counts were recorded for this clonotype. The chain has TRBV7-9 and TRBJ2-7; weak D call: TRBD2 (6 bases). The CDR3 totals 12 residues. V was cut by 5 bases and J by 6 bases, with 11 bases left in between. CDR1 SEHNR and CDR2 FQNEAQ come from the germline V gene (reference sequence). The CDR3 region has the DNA TGTGCCAGCAGCCACCCCGGGGGCGAGCAGTACTTC. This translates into CASSHPGGEQYF.

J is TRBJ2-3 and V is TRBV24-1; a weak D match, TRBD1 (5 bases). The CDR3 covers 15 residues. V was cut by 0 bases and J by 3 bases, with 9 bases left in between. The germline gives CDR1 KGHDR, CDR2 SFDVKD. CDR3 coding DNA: TGTGCCACCAGTGATTTGCAGGGTTCAACAGATACGCAGTATTTT. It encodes CATSDLQGSTDTQYF.

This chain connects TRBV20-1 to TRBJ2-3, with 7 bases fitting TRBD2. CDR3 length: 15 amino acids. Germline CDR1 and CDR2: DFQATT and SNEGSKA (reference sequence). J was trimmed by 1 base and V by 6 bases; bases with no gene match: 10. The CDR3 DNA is TGCAGTGCAATACTAGCGCCCAGGGGCACAGATACGCAGTATTTT. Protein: CSAILAPRGTDTQYF.

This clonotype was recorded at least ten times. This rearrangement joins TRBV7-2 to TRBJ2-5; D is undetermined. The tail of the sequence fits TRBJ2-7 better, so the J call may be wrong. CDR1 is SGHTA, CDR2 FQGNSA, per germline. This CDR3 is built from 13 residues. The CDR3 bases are TGTGCCAGCAGCTTAGGGCTAGTTGGCGAGCAGTACTTC. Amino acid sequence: CASSLGLVGEQYF.

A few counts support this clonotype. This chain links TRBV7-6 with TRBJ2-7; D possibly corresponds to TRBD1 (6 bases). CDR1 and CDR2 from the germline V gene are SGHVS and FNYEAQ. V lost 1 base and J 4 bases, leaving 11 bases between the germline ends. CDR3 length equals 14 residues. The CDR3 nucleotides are TGTGCCAGCAGCTTAGTAACAGGGTGGTACGAGCAGTACTTC. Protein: CASSLVTGWYEQYF.

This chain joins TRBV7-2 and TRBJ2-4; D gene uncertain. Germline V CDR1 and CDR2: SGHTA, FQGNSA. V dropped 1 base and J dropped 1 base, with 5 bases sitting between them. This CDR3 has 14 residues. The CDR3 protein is CASSLDTAKNIQYF. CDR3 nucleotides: TGTGCCAGCAGCTTAGATACCGCCAAAAACATTCAGTACTTC.

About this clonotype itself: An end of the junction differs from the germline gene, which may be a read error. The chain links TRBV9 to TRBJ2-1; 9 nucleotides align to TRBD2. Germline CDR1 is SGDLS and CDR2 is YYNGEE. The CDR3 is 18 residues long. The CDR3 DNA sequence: TGTGCCAGCAGCGCCCCTCTAGCGGGGCGGAGCTCCAACAATGAGCAGTTCTTC. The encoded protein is CASSAPLAGRSSNNEQFF. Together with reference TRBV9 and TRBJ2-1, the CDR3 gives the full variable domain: DSGVTQTPKHLITATGQRVTLRCSPRSGDLSVYWYQQSLDQGLQFLIQYYNGEERAKGNILERFSAQQFPDLHSELNLSSLELGDSALYFCASSAPLAGRSSNNEQFFGPGTRLTVL.

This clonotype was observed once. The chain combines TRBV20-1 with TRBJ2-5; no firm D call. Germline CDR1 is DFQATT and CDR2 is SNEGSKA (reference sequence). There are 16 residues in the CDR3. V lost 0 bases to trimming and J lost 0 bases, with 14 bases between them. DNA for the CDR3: TGCAGTGCTAGAGATCGGCGAACGCAGTACCAAGAGACCCAGTACTTC. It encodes CSARDRRTQYQETQYF.

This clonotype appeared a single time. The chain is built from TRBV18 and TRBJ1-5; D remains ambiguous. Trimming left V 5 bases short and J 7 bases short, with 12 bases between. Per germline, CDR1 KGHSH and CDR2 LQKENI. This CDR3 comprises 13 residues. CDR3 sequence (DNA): TGTGCCAGCTCAATCGGAGACCGGCAGCCCCAGCATTTT. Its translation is CASSIGDRQPQHF.

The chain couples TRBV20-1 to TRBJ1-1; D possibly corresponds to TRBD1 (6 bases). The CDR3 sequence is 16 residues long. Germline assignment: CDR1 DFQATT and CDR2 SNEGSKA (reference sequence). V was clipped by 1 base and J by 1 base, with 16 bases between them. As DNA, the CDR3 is TGCAGTGCTAGAGGGGACCTGGACAGCCAGAACACTGAAGCTTTCTTT. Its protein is CSARGDLDSQNTEAFF.

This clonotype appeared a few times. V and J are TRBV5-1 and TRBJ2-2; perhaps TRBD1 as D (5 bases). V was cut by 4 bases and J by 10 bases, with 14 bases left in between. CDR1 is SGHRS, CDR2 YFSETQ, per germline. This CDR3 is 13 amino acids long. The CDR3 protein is CASSNRQSVELFF. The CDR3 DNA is TGCGCCAGCAGCAACCGACAGAGCGTGGAGCTGTTTTTT.

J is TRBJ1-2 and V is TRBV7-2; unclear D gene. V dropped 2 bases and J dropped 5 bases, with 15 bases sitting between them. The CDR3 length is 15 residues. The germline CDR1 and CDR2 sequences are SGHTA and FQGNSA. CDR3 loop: CASSLSQYGTYGYTF. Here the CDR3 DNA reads TGTGCCAGCAGCTTATCTCAGTATGGAACGTATGGCTACACCTTC.

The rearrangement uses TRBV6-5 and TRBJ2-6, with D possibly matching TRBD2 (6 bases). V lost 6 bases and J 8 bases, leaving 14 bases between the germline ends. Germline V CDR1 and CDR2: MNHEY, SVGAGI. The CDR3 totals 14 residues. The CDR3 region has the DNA TGTGCCAGCAGCTCCTTGGGGGGAACCAACGTCCTGACTTTC. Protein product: CASSSLGGTNVLTF.

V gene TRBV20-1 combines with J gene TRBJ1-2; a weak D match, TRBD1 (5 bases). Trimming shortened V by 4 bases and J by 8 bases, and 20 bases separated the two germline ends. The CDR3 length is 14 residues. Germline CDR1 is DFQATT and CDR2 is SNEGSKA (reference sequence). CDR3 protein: CSAIGVPGGGGYTF. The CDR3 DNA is TGCAGTGCTATAGGGGTCCCCGGTGGGGGAGGCTACACCTTC.

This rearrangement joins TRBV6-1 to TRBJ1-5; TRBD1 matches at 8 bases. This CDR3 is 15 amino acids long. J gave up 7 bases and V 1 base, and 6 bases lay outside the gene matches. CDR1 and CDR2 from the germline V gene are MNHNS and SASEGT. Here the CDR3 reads CASSEVTGVRQPQHF. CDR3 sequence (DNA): TGTGCCAGCAGTGAAGTGACAGGGGTTCGGCAGCCCCAGCATTTT.

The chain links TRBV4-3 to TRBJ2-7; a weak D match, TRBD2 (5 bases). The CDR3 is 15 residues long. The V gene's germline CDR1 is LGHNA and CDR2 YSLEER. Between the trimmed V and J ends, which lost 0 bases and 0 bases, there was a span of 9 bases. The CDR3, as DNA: TGCGCCAGCAGCCAAGAAGCGGTATACTCCTACGAGCAGTACTTC. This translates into CASSQEAVYSYEQYF.